A single sample gave rise to the 27 T cell receptor beta chains below, sequenced in a study of CD8+CD57+ T cells in acquired aplastic anemia. Patients included in sequencing had previously demonstrated CD8+CD57+ cell expansion by flow cytometry. The use of genomic DNA as template underpinned the TCR beta VDJ and CDR3 profiling. Each CDR3 protein is one row after TCRdb ran MiXCR on the reads. Among under 200,000 distinct CDR3 sequences listed, around half were seen once. Material for sequencing was sorted CD4+, CD8+, or CD8+CD57+ T cells (not recorded which) from PBMCs. The receptors were sampled from a human donor with aplastic anemia.

The chain joins TRBV7-9 to TRBJ1-2; no clear D. V dropped 5 bases and J dropped 1 base, with 8 bases sitting between them. CDR1 is SEHNR and CDR2 is FQNEAQ in the germline V gene (reference sequence). This CDR3 has 13 residues. This CDR3 reads CASSGSDNYGYTF. CDR3 nucleotides: TGTGCCAGCAGCGGGTCAGATAACTATGGCTACACCTTC.

This sequence joins TRBV19 and TRBJ1-2; 7 bases fit TRBD1. Germline CDR1 reads LNHDA; CDR2 reads SQIVND (reference sequence). The CDR3 totals 13 residues. V was pared by 6 bases and J by 4 bases, with 5 bases of the junction left unmatched. The DNA of the CDR3 is TGTGCCAGTAGGCGACAGGGCGGCTATGGCTACACCTTC. The encoded protein is CASRRQGGYGYTF.

The chain joins TRBV15 to TRBJ2-3; 8 positions agree with TRBD1. V was pared by 4 bases and J by 2 bases, with 5 bases of the junction left unmatched. CDR3 length equals 15 residues. Looked up from germline, CDR1 is LNHNV and CDR2 is YYDKDF (reference sequence). The DNA of the CDR3 is TGTGCCACCAGCATTCCGGACAGGGCCACAGATACGCAGTATTTT. Its protein is CATSIPDRATDTQYF.

The V call is TRBV20-1, the J call TRBJ1-5, with D possibly being TRBD1 (5 bases). Trimming took off 3 bases at V and 8 bases at J, with 11 bases between the two ends. Per the germline V gene, CDR1 is DFQATT and CDR2 is SNEGSKA (reference sequence). This CDR3 has 12 residues. This chain's CDR3 is CSASAGDKPQHF. CDR3 sequence (DNA): TGCAGTGCTAGTGCGGGGGATAAGCCCCAGCATTTT.

The chain joins TRBV7-3 to TRBJ1-6; D ambiguous. CDR3 length: 13 residues. Per the germline V gene, CDR1 is SGHTA and CDR2 is FQGTGA. The germline V and J ends were trimmed by 3 bases and 9 bases, with 9 bases remaining between them. This CDR3 reads CASSLKLSSPLHF. As DNA, the CDR3 is TGTGCCAGCAGCTTGAAGCTGTCTTCACCCCTCCACTTT.

Turning to this clonotype: A much larger clone is a single base away; this may be a read error. The rearrangement uses TRBV9 and TRBJ2-2; TRBD2 might be the D (5 bases). CDR1 is SGDLS, CDR2 YYNGEE, per germline. This CDR3 spans 14 amino acids. The chain's CDR3 is CACSARLNTGELFF. CDR3 in DNA: TGTGCCTGCAGCGCTCGACTAAACACCGGGGAGCTGTTTTTT.

V and J are TRBV2 and TRBJ2-1, with TRBD1 matching 9 bases. Germline V lookup: CDR1 SNHLY, CDR2 FYNNEI. The V segment lost 7 bases and the J segment 8 bases; nucleotides outside the gene matches: 9. CDR3 size: 14 residues. The DNA for the CDR3 is TGTGCCAGCAAAGAGGAGACAGGGGGGGATGAGCAGTTCTTC. As protein: CASKEETGGDEQFF.

This rearrangement joins TRBV2 to TRBJ1-3, with D perhaps matching TRBD1 (5 bases). With 5 bases removed from V and 4 bases from J, the gap between germline ends came to 15 bases. Germline CDR1 reads SNHLY; CDR2 reads FYNNEI. This CDR3 comprises 15 residues. The CDR3 is CASSRGTTSGNTIYF. The CDR3 DNA sequence: TGTGCCAGCAGTCGCGGGACTACATCCGGAAACACCATATATTTT. Supplemented by reference TRBV2 and TRBJ1-3, the full variable domain reads EPEVTQTPSHQVTQMGQEVILRCVPISNHLYFYWYRQILGQKVEFLVSFYNNEISEKSEIFDDQFSVERPDGSNFTLKIRSTKLEDSAMYFCASSRGTTSGNTIYFGEGSWLTVV.

This clonotype has a count of ten or more. The genes are TRBV11-2 and TRBJ2-2; 8 positions agree with TRBD1. From germline, CDR1 is SGHAT and CDR2 FQNNGV. The CDR3 contains 17 residues. The junction had 8 bases not matched to a gene; V was cut back by 0 bases and J by 5 bases. CDR3 sequence: CASSLDPQGVWTGELFF. CDR3 nucleotides: TGTGCCAGCAGCTTAGATCCACAGGGGGTATGGACCGGGGAGCTGTTTTTT.

The V and J genes are TRBV2 and TRBJ1-1; D is unresolved. Per the germline V gene, CDR1 is SNHLY and CDR2 is FYNNEI. Trimming took off 2 bases at V and 1 base at J, with 5 bases between the two ends. The CDR3 runs to 13 residues. CDR3 sequence: CASSEIQNTEAFF. The CDR3 region has the DNA TGTGCCAGCAGTGAAATCCAGAACACTGAAGCTTTCTTT.

The chain combines TRBV7-3 with TRBJ2-5; D not certain. This CDR3 has 14 residues. Per the germline V gene, CDR1 is SGHTA and CDR2 is FQGTGA. Trimming left V 1 base short and J 4 bases short, with 10 bases between. The CDR3 DNA is TGTGCCAGCAGCTTAAAGGGAAGATCAGAGACCCAGTACTTC. It specifies CASSLKGRSETQYF.

V is TRBV4-3 and J is TRBJ2-5; weak D call: TRBD2 (6 bases). The CDR3 length is 15 residues. Germline CDR1 LGHNA, CDR2 YSLEER. Trimming shortened V by 2 bases and J by 1 base, and 11 bases separated the two germline ends. The CDR3 nucleotides read TGCGCCAGCAGCCAATTCGGGGGAATCCAAGAGACCCAGTACTTC. This translates into CASSQFGGIQETQYF.

This chain joins TRBV19 and TRBJ2-7; D perhaps matches TRBD2 (5 bases). The V and J ends lost 8 bases and 4 bases respectively, with 12 bases between them. The CDR3 length is 12 residues. Germline V gene data show CDR1 as LNHDA and CDR2 as SQIVND (reference sequence). The CDR3 region is CASSGDEYEQYF. For the CDR3, the DNA is TGTGCCAGTTCCGGGGATGAATACGAGCAGTACTTC.

This clonotype was recorded a few times. This rearrangement joins TRBV15 to TRBJ1-6; 8 bases agree with TRBD1. J was trimmed by 9 bases and V by 9 bases; bases with no gene match: 4. The CDR3 runs to 12 residues. Germline CDR1 is LNHNV and CDR2 is YYDKDF (reference sequence). The CDR3 bases are TGTGCCACTGCGACAGGGGTTTCACCCCTCCACTTT. Its protein product is CATATGVSPLHF. Combining the CDR3 with reference TRBV15 and TRBJ1-6 gives the whole variable domain DAMVIQNPRYQVTQFGKPVTLSCSQTLNHNVMYWYQQKSSQAPKLLFHYYDKDFNNEADTPDNFQSRRPNTSFCFLDIRSPGLGDTAMYLCATATGVSPLHFGNGTRLTVT.

This clonotype was seen once. The chain carries TRBV24-1 and TRBJ2-5; the match to TRBD1 covers 9 bases. V was clipped by 4 bases and J by 5 bases; unmatched bases: 10. Germline values: CDR1 KGHDR, CDR2 SFDVKD. The CDR3 has 16 residues. CDR3 sequence: CATSDWDRDSGETQYF. In DNA, the CDR3 is TGTGCCACCAGTGACTGGGACAGGGACTCGGGGGAGACCCAGTACTTC.

Note on this clonotype: The junction and the germline gene differ at one end; a read error may be behind it. The gene calls are TRBV24-1 and TRBJ2-1; either TRBD1 or TRBD2 may fit D (5 bases each). CDR1 and CDR2 from the germline V gene are KGHDR and SFDVKD. The CDR3 sequence is 14 residues long. The CDR3 reads CAASDQGSTGERFF. The CDR3 DNA sequence: TGTGCCGCCAGTGACCAGGGCTCGACTGGGGAGCGGTTCTTC.

This clonotype came up many times. The chain combines TRBV14 with TRBJ1-2; D might be TRBD1 (6 bases). Trimming cost V 6 bases and J 5 bases, with 13 bases left between them. The CDR3 extends over 13 amino acids. Germline CDR1 SGHDN, CDR2 FVKESK. The CDR3: CASSHRQVYGYTF. CDR3 in DNA: TGTGCCAGCAGTCATAGACAGGTGTATGGCTACACCTTC.

A note on this clonotype: Because it lacks the conserved phenylalanine or tryptophan at the end, this CDR3 is likely a read error. This chain joins TRBV11-2 and TRBJ2-7; 8 bases fit TRBD2. Losses at the gene ends were 4 bases for V and 4 bases for J; bases not matched to a gene: 9. There are 15 residues in the CDR3. CDR1 is SGHAT, CDR2 FQNNGV, per germline. The CDR3 sequence: CASSSREGPTYEQYS. The CDR3 DNA reads TGTGCCAGCAGCTCCCGGGAGGGTCCTACGTACGAGCAGTACTCC.

The J gene is TRBJ2-3, the V gene TRBV10-1; tentative D call: TRBD2 (7 bases). V was trimmed by 7 bases and J by 4 bases, leaving 18 bases between them. The CDR3 runs 15 residues. Germline lookup yields CDR1 WNHNN and CDR2 SYGVQD (reference sequence). The CDR3 sequence is CASNVRGARSDTQYF. Written as DNA, the CDR3 is TGCGCCAGCAACGTTCGGGGGGCTAGGTCAGATACGCAGTATTTT.

In this sample, this clonotype turned up many times. The V and J genes are TRBV24-1 and TRBJ2-7, with 8 bases fitting TRBD2. Per the germline V gene, CDR1 is KGHDR and CDR2 is SFDVKD. The J segment lost 0 bases and the V segment lost 11 bases, leaving 5 bases of the junction unmatched. This CDR3 region has 13 residues. CDR3 protein: CAITSGSSYEQYF. DNA for the CDR3: TGTGCCATCACCAGCGGGAGCTCCTACGAGCAGTACTTC.

This clonotype was seen many times. The chain couples TRBV7-9 to TRBJ2-1; D remains unclear. Germline V CDR1 and CDR2: SEHNR, FQNEAQ (reference sequence). This CDR3 is 17 amino acids long. Deletions cut 1 base from V and 0 bases from J, with 13 bases between. CDR3 in DNA: TGTGCCAGCAGCTTAGGTAGGTTAGGCCTCTCCTACAATGAGCAGTTCTTC. Translated: CASSLGRLGLSYNEQFF.

The sample holds one count of this clonotype. Being one base from a much bigger clone, this may be a read error. The rearrangement uses TRBV3-1 and TRBJ2-5, with TRBD2 matching 7 bases. With V trimmed by 4 bases and J by 5 bases, 16 bases remained unmatched. The CDR3 spans 17 residues. Per germline, CDR1 LGHDT and CDR2 YNNKEL (reference sequence). The CDR3, as DNA: TGTGCCAGCAGCCGCAAACCCCCACAACTAGCGAGCGAGACCCAGTACTTC. Encoded protein: CASSRKPPQLASETQYF.

This clonotype was seen only a few times. J is TRBJ2-3 and V is TRBV29-1; TRBD2 matches 9 bases. The germline V gene encodes CDR1 SQVTM and CDR2 ANQGSEA. The CDR3 runs 17 residues. J was trimmed by 4 bases and V by 1 base; bases with no gene match: 12. CDR3 nucleotide sequence: TGCAGCGTTGAAGTGGGCGGGAGGGCCGGAAAGGCAGATACGCAGTATTTT. It translates to CSVEVGGRAGKADTQYF.

This clonotype was seen repeatedly, ten times or more. This chain connects TRBV6-1 to TRBJ2-7, with a tentative D call TRBD2 (5 bases). Trimming took off 8 bases at V and 2 bases at J, with 16 bases between the two ends. Germline loops: CDR1 MNHNS, CDR2 SASEGT. The CDR3 loop spans 14 amino acids. The CDR3 reads CASGRGTDTYEQYF. The CDR3, as DNA: TGTGCCAGCGGACGGGGAACAGATACCTACGAGCAGTACTTC.

The J gene is TRBJ1-2, the V gene TRBV7-2; D perhaps matches TRBD1 (5 bases). The V end was cut by 4 bases, the J end by 8 bases, with 17 bases between. The V gene's germline CDR1 is SGHTA and CDR2 FQGNSA. The CDR3 runs 14 residues. In nucleotides, the CDR3 is TGTGCCAGCAGCTCCCTGCCGGGGGTCGGCGGCTACACCTTC. Protein product: CASSSLPGVGGYTF.

This clonotype came up many times. V usage is TRBV6-1 and J usage is TRBJ2-3, with TRBD2 matching 9 bases. V was clipped by 6 bases and J by 3 bases; unmatched bases: 7. The germline V gene encodes CDR1 MNHNS and CDR2 SASEGT. The CDR3 contains 15 residues. The chain's CDR3 is CASSRGSGRTDTQYF. The CDR3 DNA reads TGTGCCAGCAGCCGGGGGAGCGGGAGGACAGATACGCAGTATTTT.

This clonotype occurred a few times. V gene TRBV11-3 combines with J gene TRBJ2-1, with 9 bases identical to TRBD1. Losses at the gene ends were 1 base for V and 1 base for J; bases not matched to a gene: 11. CDR1 is SGHNT and CDR2 is YENEEA in the germline V gene. The CDR3 contains 19 residues. The CDR3 bases are TGTGCCAGCAGCTTAGGGGACAGGGTTTCTTCCCTGTCCTACAATGAGCAGTTCTTC. Its translation is CASSLGDRVSSLSYNEQFF.